The rows below give T cell receptor beta chains drawn from one sample of a study of shared clonotypes between healthy human individuals. Repertoires were generated with immunoSEQ multiplex PCR, while TCRdb's copy carries only in-frame clones and drops some. The table records about 650,000 clones, 95% to 96% of them present only once. Source material: naive CD8+ T cells sorted from blood. These receptors originate from a young woman in good health. The CDR3 runs from the conserved cysteine through the conserved F or W. D genes are given only for firm matches. Size is stated for part of the rows, as once, few or many counts, or as a class when the clone is expanded.

j_gene	d_gene	abundance	v_gene	len	CDR3nt	CDR3aa
TRBJ1-1	TRBD1	few	TRBV10-1	14	TGCGCCACCAGACAGGGAATGGGGAACACTGAAGCTTTCTTT	CATRQGMGNTEAFF
TRBJ2-7	.	.	TRBV6-7	18	TGTGCCAGCAGTTACCCCCACCGGGTCGGGGGAGCAACCTACGAGCAGTACTTC	CASSYPHRVGGATYEQYF
TRBJ2-5	.	.	TRBV13	16	TGTGCCAGCAGCTTTACGGACACCCCAGCCAGAGAAACCCAGTACTTC	CASSFTDTPARETQYF
TRBJ1-2	.	.	TRBV29-1	13	TGCAGCGTTGAACTTCTAAGGAGCTATGGCTACACCTTC	CSVELLRSYGYTF
TRBJ2-1	TRBD2	.	TRBV7-2	17	TGTGCCAGCAGCTCGACCTCCATAGCGGGCTTAAACAATGAGCAGTTCTTC	CASSSTSIAGLNNEQFF
TRBJ2-1	.	.	TRBV27	13	TGTGCCAGCAGTTTAATAGGGTTTAATGAGCAGTTCTTC	CASSLIGFNEQFF
TRBJ2-1	TRBD2	.	TRBV29-1	16	TGCAGCGTTGAAGACCCACAAACCGGGACTAGCAATGAGCAGTTCTTC	CSVEDPQTGTSNEQFF
TRBJ2-7	TRBD1	.	TRBV7-2	14	TGTGCCAGCAGCCACCGGGACAGGGTCTACGAGCAGTACTTC	CASSHRDRVYEQYF
TRBJ2-7	.	once	TRBV27	15	TGTGCCAGCAGTCCCCAGAGACCTTGGTCCTACGAGCAGTACTTC	CASSPQRPWSYEQYF
TRBJ2-3	TRBD2	.	TRBV7-8	16	TGTGCCAGCAGCTTCTGGACTAGCGGTTTTACAGATACGCAGTATTTT	CASSFWTSGFTDTQYF
TRBJ2-2	.	.	TRBV5-6	13	TGTGCCAGCAGCCCAGGGTCCACCGGGGAGCTGTTTTTT	CASSPGSTGELFF
TRBJ2-4	.	.	TRBV7-9	15	TGTGCCAGCAGCTTAGAAATGGGAGCCAAAAACATTCAGTACTTC	CASSLEMGAKNIQYF
TRBJ2-1	.	.	TRBV5-1	18	TGCGCCAGCAGCTTTCCGGGAGAGCCGACAAAGACTTACAATGAGCAGTTCTTC	CASSFPGEPTKTYNEQFF
TRBJ2-7	TRBD1	once	TRBV5-8	17	TGTGCCAGCAGCTTAACCTGGGACAGGGAGGCCTCCTACGAGCAGTACTTC	CASSLTWDREASYEQYF
TRBJ1-1	.	.	TRBV10-3	15	TGTGCCATCAGTGACCCCCCCACGGGGGGCACTGAAGCTTTCTTT	CAISDPPTGGTEAFF
TRBJ1-1	.	.	TRBV7-3	13	TGTGCCAGCAGCCCGGGAAGTGGCACTGAAGCTTTCTTT	CASSPGSGTEAFF
TRBJ2-1	.	.	TRBV4-1	15	TGCGCCAGCAGCCAAGTGGGGATAGGCGGCAATGAGCAGTTCTTC	CASSQVGIGGNEQFF
TRBJ2-5	.	.	TRBV7-8	14	TGTGCCAGCAGCTTAGTCGGGGTTGGAGAGACCCAGTACTTC	CASSLVGVGETQYF
TRBJ2-7	TRBD2	.	TRBV29-1	13	TGCAGCGTTAGGACTAGCGGGGGATACGAGCAGTACTTC	CSVRTSGGYEQYF
TRBJ2-2	.	.	TRBV7-6	10	TGTGCCCTGGGGGACGGGGAGCTGTTTTTT	CALGDGELFF
TRBJ2-7	TRBD1	.	TRBV27	14	TGTGCCAGCAGTCCCGGGACAGGGGACTACGAGCAGTACTTC	CASSPGTGDYEQYF
TRBJ2-7	.	.	TRBV7-2	16	TGTGCCAGCAGCTTAGAGGTAATAGCCGGAACCTACGAGCAGTACTTC	CASSLEVIAGTYEQYF
TRBJ2-2	TRBD2	.	TRBV9	16	TGTGCCAGCAGCTCCCCGGGACTAGTGCTCACCGGGGAGCTGTTTTTT	CASSSPGLVLTGELFF
TRBJ2-5	.	.	TRBV7-8	15	TGTGCCAGCAGCCCCCATGGGGGGGCGGAGGAGACCCAGTACTTC	CASSPHGGAEETQYF
TRBJ2-1	TRBD2	.	TRBV7-8	20	TGTGCCAGCAGCTTAGTGTATCCCCCCATAGCGGGAGGGAGATACAATGAGCAGTTCTTC	CASSLVYPPIAGGRYNEQFF
TRBJ2-7	.	.	TRBV5-4	14	TGTGCCAGCAGCCGGGGCACAGGGTTTTACGAGCAGTACTTC	CASSRGTGFYEQYF
TRBJ2-7	.	.	TRBV4-1	13	TGCGCCAGCAGCCACCGGGGGTCCTACGAGCAGTACTTC	CASSHRGSYEQYF
TRBJ1-4	TRBD1	.	TRBV27	19	TGTGCCAGCAGTCCGGCGGACAGGGTATGGTCTGGAACTAATGAAAAACTGTTTTTT	CASSPADRVWSGTNEKLFF
TRBJ2-5	TRBD2	.	TRBV27	17	TGTGCCACCGGCGACGGGGCTAGCGGGAGTTATCAAGAGATCCAGTACTTC	CATGDGASGSYQEIQYF
TRBJ2-7	.	.	TRBV7-9	16	TGTGCCAGCAGCGCCCGAAGCGGAGATAACTCCTACGAGCAGTACTTC	CASSARSGDNSYEQYF
TRBJ2-1	.	.	TRBV28	15	TGTGCCAGCACGGGACTGGAACAGGGGTCCAATGAGCAGTTCTTC	CASTGLEQGSNEQFF
TRBJ2-7	TRBD2	.	TRBV6-1	13	TGTGCCAGCCGGAGCGGGGCTTCTCCCGAGCAGTACTTC	CASRSGASPEQYF
TRBJ2-1	TRBD2	.	TRBV13	16	TGTGCCAGCAGCTCGGAGACTAGCGGGAGCTACAATGAGCAGTTCTTC	CASSSETSGSYNEQFF
TRBJ2-1	TRBD2	.	TRBV13	15	TGTGCCAGCAGACTGGGACTAGCGGAAGACAATGAGCAGTTCTTC	CASRLGLAEDNEQFF
TRBJ2-7	.	.	TRBV19	14	TGTGCCAGTAGTGTACAGGGTAGCTCCTACGAGCAGTACTTC	CASSVQGSSYEQYF